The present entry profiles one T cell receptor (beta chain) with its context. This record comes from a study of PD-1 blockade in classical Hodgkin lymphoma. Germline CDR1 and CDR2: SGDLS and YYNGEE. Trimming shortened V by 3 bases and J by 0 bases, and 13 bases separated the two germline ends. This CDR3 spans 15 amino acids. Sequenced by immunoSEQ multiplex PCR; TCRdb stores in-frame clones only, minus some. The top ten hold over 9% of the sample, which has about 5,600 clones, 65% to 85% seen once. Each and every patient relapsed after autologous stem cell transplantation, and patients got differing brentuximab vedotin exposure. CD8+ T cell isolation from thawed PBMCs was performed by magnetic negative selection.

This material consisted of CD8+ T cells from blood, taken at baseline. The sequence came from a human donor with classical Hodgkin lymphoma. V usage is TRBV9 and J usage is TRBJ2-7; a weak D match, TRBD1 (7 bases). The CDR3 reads CASSENRGGSYEQYF. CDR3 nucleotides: TGTGCCAGCAGCGAAAACAGGGGAGGCTCCTACGAGCAGTACTTC.